Presented here are 8 T cell receptor beta chains from one specimen sequenced in a study of neoadjuvant nivolumab and ipilimumab in lung cancer. Sequencing was performed with immunoSEQ multiplex PCR; in TCRdb, only in-frame clones are kept and a portion is missing. The data show 20,000 to 25,000 clones, with roughly 85% seen just once and roughly 24% held by the top ten. Sequencing used peripheral blood, obtained before neoadjuvant nivolumab, alone or with ipilimumab. The receptors come from an adult with non-small cell lung cancer.

V gene TRBV10-1 combines with J gene TRBJ1-2, with D possibly being TRBD1 (6 bases). The CDR3 covers 14 residues. V shed 6 bases and J shed 8 bases, with 19 bases lying between them. CDR1 and CDR2 (germline): WNHNN, SYGVQD (reference sequence). The CDR3 DNA is TGCGCCAGCAGAGAAGATCCTCAGGGGTGGGGCTACACCTTC. It specifies CASREDPQGWGYTF.

The chain is built from TRBV5-4 and TRBJ2-5, with D unresolved. There are 11 residues in the CDR3. V lost 3 bases and J lost 5, with 5 bases in between. Per germline, CDR1 SGHNT and CDR2 YYREEE (reference sequence). The CDR3 nucleotides read TGTGCCAGCAGCTCGCGGGAGACCCAGTACTTC. It translates to CASSSRETQYF.

The chain uses TRBV10-3 and TRBJ1-2; the D is unclear. The V and J ends lost 0 bases and 6 bases respectively, with 8 bases between them. CDR3 length equals 13 residues. The germline V gene has CDR1 ENHRY and CDR2 SYGVKD. The DNA for the CDR3 is TGTGCCATCAGTGAGTCGGGTCGGGATGGCTACACCTTC. Its protein is CAISESGRDGYTF.

The chain uses TRBV25-1 and TRBJ1-2; D unresolved. This CDR3 region has 12 residues. Trimming cost V 10 bases and J 4 bases, with 13 bases left between them. Germline CDR1 MGHDK, CDR2 SYGVNS. CDR3 in DNA: TGTGCCATCTCTTCCGGACGCTATGGCTACACCTTC. It specifies CAISSGRYGYTF.

The chain couples TRBV9 to TRBJ2-2; a possible D gene is TRBD1 (6 bases). Germline CDR1 reads SGDLS; CDR2 reads YYNGEE. The germline V and J ends were trimmed by 0 bases and 5 bases, with 17 bases remaining between them. The CDR3 length is 17 residues. CDR3 bases: TGTGCCAGCAGCGTAGGGGGTGTGGGGGCGCGGACCGGGGAGCTGTTTTTT. Amino acid sequence: CASSVGGVGARTGELFF.

V usage is TRBV5-1 and J usage is TRBJ2-1; 7 bases agree with TRBD1. Germline CDR1 and CDR2: SGHRS and YFSETQ. The V and J ends lost 3 bases and 4 bases, in that order; junction bases with no gene match: 4. This CDR3 region has 14 residues. The DNA of the CDR3 is TGCGCCAGCAGCTGGACGGGACAGTACAATGAGCAGTTCTTC. This gives the protein CASSWTGQYNEQFF.

CDR3 region: CASSHPDRGRNTIYF. CDR3 nucleotides: TGTGCCAGCAGCCATCCGGACAGGGGACGAAACACCATATATTTT. The chain has TRBV5-6 and TRBJ1-3, with TRBD1 matching over 9 bases. The J segment lost 5 bases and the V segment lost 4 bases, leaving 7 bases of the junction unmatched. Germline V gives CDR1 SGHDT, CDR2 YYEEEE. The CDR3 is 15 residues long.

The chain employs TRBV11-3 and TRBJ1-1, with D possibly being TRBD1 (6 bases). V lost 5 bases and J 10 bases, leaving 20 bases between the germline ends. This CDR3 comprises 14 residues. Germline CDR1 reads SGHNT; CDR2 reads YENEEA. The DNA for the CDR3 is TGTGCCAGCAGCCGGCTGACAGCGGGAGGGGGAGCTTTCTTT. This encodes CASSRLTAGGGAFF.